The clone carrying this T cell receptor (beta chain) occurred many times. It was with unique molecular identifiers that the TCRbeta library was prepared. TCRdb analysed the PCR reads with MiXCR anew, one entry per CDR3 protein. Counted here are approximately 400,000 distinct CDR3 sequences, approximately 10% occurring once; the ten biggest clones make up nearly 5.5%. The data were obtained in a study of T-cell reconstitution after alpha-beta-depleted transplantation in children. Between the trimmed V and J ends, which lost 1 base and 1 base, there was a span of 8 bases. This CDR3 region has 14 residues.

The starting material was PBMCs from the stem cell graft donor, obtained from the stem cell graft. This sequence originates from a human donor who donated a stem cell graft to a child with acute myeloid leukemia. The chain couples TRBV12-3 or TRBV12-4 to TRBJ2-7; D call uncertain. The DNA of the CDR3 is TGTGCCAGCAGTTTAGGGCCAGGATCCTACGAGCAGTACTTC. Its translation is CASSLGPGSYEQYF.